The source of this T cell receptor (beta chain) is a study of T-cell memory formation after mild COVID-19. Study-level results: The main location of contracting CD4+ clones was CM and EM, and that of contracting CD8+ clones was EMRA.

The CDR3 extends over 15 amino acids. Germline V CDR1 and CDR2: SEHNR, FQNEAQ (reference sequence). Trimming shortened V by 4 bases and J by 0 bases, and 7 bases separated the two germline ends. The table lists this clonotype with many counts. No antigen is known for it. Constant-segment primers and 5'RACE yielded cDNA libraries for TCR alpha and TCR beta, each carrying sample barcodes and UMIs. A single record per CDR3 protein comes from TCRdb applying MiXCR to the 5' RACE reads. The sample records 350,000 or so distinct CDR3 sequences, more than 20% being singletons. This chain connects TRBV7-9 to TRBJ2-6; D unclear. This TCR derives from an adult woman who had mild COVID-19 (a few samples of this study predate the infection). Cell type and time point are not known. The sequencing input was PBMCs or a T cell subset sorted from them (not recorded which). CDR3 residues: CASSSTGSGANVLTF. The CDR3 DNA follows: TGTGCCAGCAGCTCGACCGGCTCTGGGGCCAACGTCCTGACTTTC.